Listed below are T cell receptor beta chains from one sample, sequenced in a study of shared clonotypes between healthy human individuals. TCRdb's table, derived via immunoSEQ multiplex PCR, lists solely in-frame clones and lacks some. The sample contains some 580,000 clones, 95% to 98% of which appear only once. The source material was naive CD4+ T cells sorted from blood. These receptors all stem from a woman in her 30s in good health. Both conserved end residues are part of each CDR3. The D gene is left open where the match is weak. Not all rows give a size; the values are once, few, many and, for expanded clones, a class.

>TRBV15|-|-|TRBJ2-2
TGTGCCACCAGCAGCGAAACAGGGACGTCCGGGGAGCTGTTTTTT
CATSSETGTSGELFF
>TRBV6-1|-|-|TRBJ2-6
TGTGCCAGCAGTGAAGCAGGTGCCGGGGCCAACGTCCTAACTTTC
CASSEAGAGANVLTF
>TRBV4-1|-|-|TRBJ2-3
TGCGCCAGCAGCCAAGTCTCTTTACCCGGCCTCTCGGGAGATACGCAGTATTTT
CASSQVSLPGLSGDTQYF
>TRBV6-6|TRBD1|-|TRBJ1-4
TGTGCCAGCAGTGACAGGGGGCGGGGGAATGAAAAACTGTTTTTT
CASSDRGRGNEKLFF
>TRBV18|-|-|TRBJ1-1
TGTGCCAGCTCACCACTGGAAAATATGAACACTGAAGCTTTCTTT
CASSPLENMNTEAFF
>TRBV10-3|TRBD2|-|TRBJ2-7
TGTGCCATCAGTGAGTCCCAGGGGCGGGAGGTGCAGTACTTC
CAISESQGREVQYF
>TRBV5-1|-|once|TRBJ2-7
TGCGCCAGCAGCTTGGTTGACGGGAGAGCCGCCTACGAGCAGTACTTC
CASSLVDGRAAYEQYF
>TRBV28|TRBD1|-|TRBJ1-3
TGTGCCAGCAGTTCAGGACAGGTAGACACCATATATTTT
CASSSGQVDTIYF
>TRBV30|-|-|TRBJ2-7
TGTGCCTGGAGCGTAAAGACAGCCACGCGATACGAGCAGTACTTC
CAWSVKTATRYEQYF
>TRBV28|-|-|TRBJ2-3
TGTGCCAGCAGTTTGGTGCCCTTATCCCCCACAGATACGCAGTATTTT
CASSLVPLSPTDTQYF
>TRBV7-2|-|-|TRBJ2-3
TGTGCCAGCAGCCCCATCGCCAGCGGTAACACAGATACGCAGTATTTT
CASSPIASGNTDTQYF
>TRBV11-2|-|-|TRBJ2-5
TGTGCCAGCAGCTTAGGTCGTCGGCGGTCGGGTGGTGAGACCCAGTACTTC
CASSLGRRRSGGETQYF
>TRBV28|-|-|TRBJ2-1
TGTGCCAGCAGTCAATCCAACTCCAATGAGCAGTTCTTC
CASSQSNSNEQFF
>TRBV18|-|-|TRBJ1-2
TGTGCCAGCTCACCACTTCCGGGGAACTATGGCTACACCTTC
CASSPLPGNYGYTF
>TRBV11-2|-|-|TRBJ2-2
TGTGCCAGCAGCTTAGTGTTTTTGGGGGAGCTGTTTTTT
CASSLVFLGELFF
>TRBV28|-|-|TRBJ2-7
TGTGCCAGCAGTTCGCCCCCCAATCTTAACGAGCAGTACTTC
CASSSPPNLNEQYF
>TRBV5-4|TRBD2|once|TRBJ2-3
TGTGCCAGCAGCTTGGGGTTGAGCGGGAGGGCTAGCACAGATACGCAGTATTTT
CASSLGLSGRASTDTQYF
>TRBV5-4|-|-|TRBJ2-1
TGTGCCAGCAGCCTTATGGTTCAGTACTCCTACAATGAGCAGTTCTTC
CASSLMVQYSYNEQFF
>TRBV28|TRBD1|-|TRBJ1-4
TGTGCCAGCAGTGCCTTTGGGACAGGGGGTGAAAAACTGTTTTTT
CASSAFGTGGEKLFF
>TRBV11-2|TRBD2|-|TRBJ2-1
TGTGCCAGCAGCTTTGCCATTGGTGCGGGAGGTTCCTACAATGAGCAGTTCTTC
CASSFAIGAGGSYNEQFF
>TRBV15|TRBD2|-|TRBJ2-7
TGTGCCACCAGCAGAGGAGCGGGAGGCCACCGGGGCGAGCAGTACTTC
CATSRGAGGHRGEQYF
>TRBV14|TRBD2|-|TRBJ2-7
TGTGCCAGCAGCCGTCCCGGTCGGACTAGCTCTTGGTCCTACGAGCAGTACTTC
CASSRPGRTSSWSYEQYF
>TRBV2|-|-|TRBJ2-7
TGTGCCAGCATCCGGGACGCCTCCTACGAGCAGTACTTC
CASIRDASYEQYF
>TRBV29-1|-|-|TRBJ1-1
TGCAGCGTTGAAGTGCGGTTTGACACTGAAGCTTTCTTT
CSVEVRFDTEAFF
>TRBV11-2|-|-|TRBJ2-7
TGTGCCAGCAGCTTAGGGCTAGCTGGGCCTTACGAGCAGTACTTC
CASSLGLAGPYEQYF
>TRBV14|TRBD2|-|TRBJ2-5
TGTGCCAGCAGCCAAGACCTGCCGACTAGCGGGATATACGGGACCCAGTACTTC
CASSQDLPTSGIYGTQYF
>TRBV15|TRBD2|-|TRBJ2-5
TGTGCCACCAGCAGGCCCCTGGGAGCGGGACTTGGGGAGACCCAGTACTTC
CATSRPLGAGLGETQYF
>TRBV30|TRBD2|-|TRBJ2-5
TGTGCCTGGAGTGGGGAGGGTAGCGGGAGCTGGAAGACCCAGTACTTC
CAWSGEGSGSWKTQYF
>TRBV5-4|-|-|TRBJ1-5
TGTGCCAGCAGCTTGTTAGGGGCCGGCCAGCCCCAGCATTTT
CASSLLGAGQPQHF
>TRBV7-9|TRBD2|-|TRBJ2-7
TGTGCCAGCAGCCTTGCAGCGGGAGGGCCTTCCGACGAGCAGTACTTC
CASSLAAGGPSDEQYF
>TRBV5-6|-|-|TRBJ2-7
TGTGCCAGCAGCTTGTCCTCGGGACTTTTTTTGGCCTACGAGCAGTACTTC
CASSLSSGLFLAYEQYF
>TRBV7-9|-|once|TRBJ1-3
TGTGCCAGCAGCTTAGCGGTGGGGCCTGGAAACACCATATATTTT
CASSLAVGPGNTIYF
>TRBV2|TRBD2|-|TRBJ2-7
TGTGCCAGCAGACGACTAGCGGGCTACGAGCAGTACTTC
CASRRLAGYEQYF
>TRBV6-5|TRBD1|-|TRBJ2-7
TGTGCCAGCAGTTATATGGGACAGGGGAACCACGAGCAGTACTTC
CASSYMGQGNHEQYF
>TRBV5-4|-|-|TRBJ2-7
TGTGCCAGCAGCCTGGAAGTCACTTCACCCTACGAGCAGTACTTC
CASSLEVTSPYEQYF
>TRBV2|-|-|TRBJ2-4
TGTGCCAGCAGCGAACAAGGGCCTTCGACCAAAAACATTCAGTACTTC
CASSEQGPSTKNIQYF
>TRBV18|TRBD2|-|TRBJ2-3
TGTGCCACAGGTCGTAGCGGGGCTAGCACAGATACGCAGTATTTT
CATGRSGASTDTQYF
>TRBV6-6|-|-|TRBJ2-7
TGTGCCAGCAGTTACTTGCGGGGAAGCTACGAGCAGTACTTC
CASSYLRGSYEQYF
>TRBV28|TRBD2|-|TRBJ2-7
TGTGCCAGCAGTGCCCCCCCGGGACTAGCGGGTTCCTACGAGCAGTACTTC
CASSAPPGLAGSYEQYF
>TRBV28|TRBD1|-|TRBJ1-2
TGTGCCAGCAGTAGACAGGGGGCAGGCTACACCTTC
CASSRQGAGYTF
>TRBV5-4|-|-|TRBJ1-1
TGTGCCAGCAGCTTGTCGGGTGGGGTCCCGGAAGCTTTCTTT
CASSLSGGVPEAFF
>TRBV5-1|TRBD1|-|TRBJ2-5
TGCGCCAGCGGACAGGAAGAGACCCAGTACTTC
CASGQEETQYF
>TRBV28|-|-|TRBJ2-1
TGTGCCAGCAGTCGCCGGGACCAATTATACAATGAGCAGTTCTTC
CASSRRDQLYNEQFF
>TRBV19|-|-|TRBJ1-1
TGTGCCAGTAGTAGGCGGGGCGTGAACACTGAAGCTTTCTTT
CASSRRGVNTEAFF
>TRBV7-9|-|-|TRBJ2-4
TGTGCCAGCAGCACTCCTCCCGGGACCCTAGCCAAAAACATTCAGTACTTC
CASSTPPGTLAKNIQYF
>TRBV6-1|-|-|TRBJ2-1
TGTGCCAGCAGTGCCTCAGGACAAATCCATGAGCAGTTCTTC
CASSASGQIHEQFF
>TRBV2|-|-|TRBJ2-1
TGTGCCAGCAGTGAAAGGGGTGAGCAGTTCTTC
CASSERGEQFF
>TRBV28|TRBD1|once|TRBJ1-5
TGTGCCAGCAATCCGGGACAGGGGGCCCGTCAGCCCCAGCATTTT
CASNPGQGARQPQHF
>TRBV27|-|-|TRBJ2-7
TGTGCCAGCAGTCGGCACCCCTACGAGCAGTACTTC
CASSRHPYEQYF
>TRBV19|-|-|TRBJ1-1
TGTGCCAGTAGTATGTTCCCGGGGTTGGTCTCTGAAGCTTTCTTT
CASSMFPGLVSEAFF
>TRBV30|TRBD2|-|TRBJ2-3
TGTGCCTGGAGTGTAGGACTAGCGGGAGTATTT
CAWSVGLAGVF
>TRBV6-5|TRBD1|once|TRBJ2-7
TGTGCCAGCACCTCACCCGGGACAGGGTTCTACGAGCAGTACTTC
CASTSPGTGFYEQYF
>TRBV27|-|-|TRBJ2-5
TGTGCCAGCAGTTTAATCCAAGAGACCCAGTACTTC
CASSLIQETQYF
>TRBV28|TRBD2|-|TRBJ2-1
TGTGCCAGCAGTCGGACTAGCGGGTCCTACAATGAGCAGTTCTTC
CASSRTSGSYNEQFF
>TRBV5-4|-|-|TRBJ2-7
TGTGCCAGCAGCTCGGTCGGCGAGCAGTACTTC
CASSSVGEQYF